This TCR beta chain was recorded in a study of cytomegalovirus exposure and HLA in healthy donors. Study-wide background: Of 398 genotyped donors, about 80% clustered with self-reported Caucasian donors.

For this clone: Its antigen is as yet unknown. The junction departs from germline at one end; a sequencing error may be responsible.

CDR1 is SGHRS and CDR2 is YFSETQ in the germline V gene. The CDR3 has 15 residues. The PCR was carried out with 60 Vbeta primers and 13 Jbeta primers. The protocol was immunoSEQ multiplex PCR, while the TCRdb copy is restricted to in-frame clones and leaves out a portion. The sample gives about 150,000 clones, 64% of which show up once; 2.5% to 3.5% is in the top ten. General study results and limits: Most TCRs appeared rarely, but some public TCRs recurred in many donors.

Donors were ostensibly healthy at sampling, although undocumented immune exposures were probable. V gene TRBV5-1 combines with J gene TRBJ1-1; D gene ambiguous. The origin of this receptor is a woman under 40 in good health and CMV-seropositive. Sample: PBMCs. The CDR3 here is CASRNNPSMNTKAFF. The CDR3 bases are TGCGCCAGCAGGAATAATCCTAGCATGAACACTAAAGCTTTCTTT.